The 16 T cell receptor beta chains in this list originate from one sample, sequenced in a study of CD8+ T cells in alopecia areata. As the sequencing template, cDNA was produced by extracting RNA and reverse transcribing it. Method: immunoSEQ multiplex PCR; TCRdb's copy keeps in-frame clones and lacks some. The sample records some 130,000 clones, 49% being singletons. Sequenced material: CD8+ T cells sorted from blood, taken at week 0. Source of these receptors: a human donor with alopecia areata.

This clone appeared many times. In DNA, the CDR3 is TGTGCCAGCAGTGGTACATCGGAGGGCGGAAACACCATATATTTT. Its protein is CASSGTSEGGNTIYF. The chain joins TRBV6-5 to TRBJ1-3; D gene ambiguous. Germline CDR1 and CDR2: MNHEY and SVGAGI. The CDR3 sequence is 15 residues long. Between the trimmed V and J ends, which lost 5 bases and 4 bases, there was a span of 15 bases.

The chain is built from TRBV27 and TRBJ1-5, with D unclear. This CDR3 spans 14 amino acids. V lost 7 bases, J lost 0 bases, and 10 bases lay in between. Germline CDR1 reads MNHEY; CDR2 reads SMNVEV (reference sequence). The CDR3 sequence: CASNPTLSNQPQHF. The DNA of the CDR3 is TGTGCCAGCAACCCGACACTTAGCAATCAGCCCCAGCATTTT.

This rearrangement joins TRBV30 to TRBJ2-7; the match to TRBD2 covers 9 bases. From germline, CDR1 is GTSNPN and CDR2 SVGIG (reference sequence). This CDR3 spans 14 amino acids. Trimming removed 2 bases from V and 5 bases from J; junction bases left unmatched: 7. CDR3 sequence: CAWSFGAGGDEQYF. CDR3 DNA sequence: TGTGCCTGGAGTTTCGGAGCGGGAGGCGACGAGCAGTACTTC.

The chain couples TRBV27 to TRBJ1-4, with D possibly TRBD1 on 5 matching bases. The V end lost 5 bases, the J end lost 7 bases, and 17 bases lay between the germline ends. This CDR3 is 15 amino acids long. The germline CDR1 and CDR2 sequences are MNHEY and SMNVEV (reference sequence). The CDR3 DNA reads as TGTGCCAGCAGTCCCCTACAGGATGGTGCTGAAAAACTGTTTTTT. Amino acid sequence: CASSPLQDGAEKLFF.

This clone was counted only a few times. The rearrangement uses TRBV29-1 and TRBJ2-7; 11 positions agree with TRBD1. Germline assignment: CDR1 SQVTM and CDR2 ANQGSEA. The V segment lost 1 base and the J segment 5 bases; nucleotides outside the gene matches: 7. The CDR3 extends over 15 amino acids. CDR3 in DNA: TGCAGCGTTGAAGGATTTGGGACAGGGGGGGACGAGCAGTACTTC. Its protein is CSVEGFGTGGDEQYF.

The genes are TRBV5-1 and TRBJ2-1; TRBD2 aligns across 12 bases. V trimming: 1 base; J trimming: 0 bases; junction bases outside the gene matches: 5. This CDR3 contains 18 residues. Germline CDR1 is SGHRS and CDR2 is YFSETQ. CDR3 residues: CASSLKLAGGPSYNEQFF. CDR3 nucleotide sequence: TGCGCCAGCAGCTTGAAACTAGCGGGGGGACCCTCCTACAATGAGCAGTTCTTC.

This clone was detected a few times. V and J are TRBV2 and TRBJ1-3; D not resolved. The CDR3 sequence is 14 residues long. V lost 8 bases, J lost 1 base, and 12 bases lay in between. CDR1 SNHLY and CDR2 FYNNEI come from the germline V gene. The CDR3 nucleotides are TGTGCCAGCGGTCTAGCTGGTTCTGGAAACACCATATATTTT. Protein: CASGLAGSGNTIYF.

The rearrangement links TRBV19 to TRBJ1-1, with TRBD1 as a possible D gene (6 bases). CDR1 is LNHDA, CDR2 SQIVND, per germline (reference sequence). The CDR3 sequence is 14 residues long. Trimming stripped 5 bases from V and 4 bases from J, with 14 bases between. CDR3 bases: TGTGCCAGTAGTCTGATACAGGGAGCCACTGAAGCTTTCTTT. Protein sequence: CASSLIQGATEAFF.

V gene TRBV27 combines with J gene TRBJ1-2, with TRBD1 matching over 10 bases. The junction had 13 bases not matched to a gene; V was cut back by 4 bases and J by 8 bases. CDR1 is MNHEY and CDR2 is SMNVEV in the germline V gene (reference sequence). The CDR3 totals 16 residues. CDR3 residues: CASSSTRQGARKGYTF. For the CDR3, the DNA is TGTGCCAGCAGTTCAACCCGACAGGGGGCGCGGAAGGGCTACACCTTC.

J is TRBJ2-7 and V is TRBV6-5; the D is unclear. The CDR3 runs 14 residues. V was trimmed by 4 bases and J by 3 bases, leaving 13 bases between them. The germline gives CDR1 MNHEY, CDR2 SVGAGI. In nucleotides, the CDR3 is TGTGCCAGCAGTTGGGCCGACGGTGGCTACGAGCAGTACTTC. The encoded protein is CASSWADGGYEQYF.

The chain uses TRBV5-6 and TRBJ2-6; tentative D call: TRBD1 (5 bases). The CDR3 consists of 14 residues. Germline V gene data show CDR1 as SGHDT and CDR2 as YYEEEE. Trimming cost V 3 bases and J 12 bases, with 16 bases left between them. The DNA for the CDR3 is TGTGCCAGCAGCTGGGGCTCTTCGTCAGTCGTCCTGACTTTC. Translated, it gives CASSWGSSSVVLTF.

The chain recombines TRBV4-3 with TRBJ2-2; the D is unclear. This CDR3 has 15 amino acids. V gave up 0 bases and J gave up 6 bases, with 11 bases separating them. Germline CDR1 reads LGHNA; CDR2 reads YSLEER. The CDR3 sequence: CASSQERHNPGELFF. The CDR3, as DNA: TGCGCCAGCAGCCAAGAGCGGCACAACCCCGGGGAGCTGTTTTTT.

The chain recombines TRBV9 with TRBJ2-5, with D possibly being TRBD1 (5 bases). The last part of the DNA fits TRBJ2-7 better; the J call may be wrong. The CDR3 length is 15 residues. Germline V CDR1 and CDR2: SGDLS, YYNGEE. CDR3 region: CASSPEGLTAYEQYF. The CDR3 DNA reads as TGTGCCAGCAGCCCCGAAGGGTTGACAGCCTACGAGCAGTACTTC.

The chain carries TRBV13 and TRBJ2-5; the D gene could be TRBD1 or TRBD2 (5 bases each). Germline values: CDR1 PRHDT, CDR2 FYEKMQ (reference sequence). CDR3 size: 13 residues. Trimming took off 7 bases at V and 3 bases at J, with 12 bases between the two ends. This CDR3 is CASTHLGEETQYF. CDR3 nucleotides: TGTGCCAGCACCCACTTGGGGGAAGAGACCCAGTACTTC.

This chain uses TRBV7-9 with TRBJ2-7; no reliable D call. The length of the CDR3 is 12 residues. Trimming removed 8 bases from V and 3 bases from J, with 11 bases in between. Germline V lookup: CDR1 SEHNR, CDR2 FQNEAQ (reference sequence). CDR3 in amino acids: CASHGGSYEQYF. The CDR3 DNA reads TGTGCCAGCCACGGTGGTAGCTACGAGCAGTACTTC.

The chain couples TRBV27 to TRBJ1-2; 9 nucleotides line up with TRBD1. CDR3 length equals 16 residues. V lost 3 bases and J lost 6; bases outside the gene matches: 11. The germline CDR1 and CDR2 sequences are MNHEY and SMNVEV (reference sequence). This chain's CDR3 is CASSFIKDRGRDGYTF. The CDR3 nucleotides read TGTGCCAGCAGTTTTATCAAGGACAGGGGAAGGGATGGCTACACCTTC.